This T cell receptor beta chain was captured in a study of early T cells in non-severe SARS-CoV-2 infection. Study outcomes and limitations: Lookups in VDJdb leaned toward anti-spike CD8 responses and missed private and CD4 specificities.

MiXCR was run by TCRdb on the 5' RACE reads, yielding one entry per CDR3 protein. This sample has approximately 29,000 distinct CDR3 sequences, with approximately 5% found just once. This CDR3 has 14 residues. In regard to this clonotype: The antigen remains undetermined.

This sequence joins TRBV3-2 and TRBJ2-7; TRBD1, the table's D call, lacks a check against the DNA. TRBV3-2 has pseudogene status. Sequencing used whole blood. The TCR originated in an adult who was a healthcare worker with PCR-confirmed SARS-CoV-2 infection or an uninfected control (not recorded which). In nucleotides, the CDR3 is TGTGCCAGCAGCCCCTCGGACAGGGAACACGAGCAGTACTTC. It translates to CASSPSDREHEQYF.